This paragraph covers one TCR beta chain sequence. Its antigen is as yet unknown. Time point defined: blood 2 weeks post-SBRT. Stated treatment: 15 Gy SBRT to primary tumor, nephrectomy 4 weeks later. Clear cell pathology was present in this patient's renal cell carcinoma. Only in-frame clones appear in the TCRdb table, and some are missing; sequencing was by immunoSEQ multiplex PCR. The sample carries over 60,000 clones, 70% to 90% recorded once. The V gene's germline CDR1 is DFQATT and CDR2 SNEGSKA (reference sequence). V was pared by 4 bases and J by 2 bases, with 5 bases between. There are 11 residues in the CDR3. This entry belongs to a study of radiation and T cells in renal cell carcinoma. Overall study context: Nephrectomy followed 15 Gy stereotactic body radiation by 4 weeks. Study observations and caveats: Without pretreatment biopsies, baseline tumor clonotype presence was undetermined. Top tumor clonotypes rose in blood 2 weeks post-radiation, then contracted.

Sample: blood, taken from a patient whose treatment included radiotherapy and nephrectomy. This sequence originates from a woman aged 45-65 years with renal cell carcinoma. This chain links TRBV20-1 with TRBJ2-5; D ambiguous. CDR3 coding DNA: TGCAGTGCTACCCTACAAGAGACCCAGTACTTC. Amino acids: CSATLQETQYF.